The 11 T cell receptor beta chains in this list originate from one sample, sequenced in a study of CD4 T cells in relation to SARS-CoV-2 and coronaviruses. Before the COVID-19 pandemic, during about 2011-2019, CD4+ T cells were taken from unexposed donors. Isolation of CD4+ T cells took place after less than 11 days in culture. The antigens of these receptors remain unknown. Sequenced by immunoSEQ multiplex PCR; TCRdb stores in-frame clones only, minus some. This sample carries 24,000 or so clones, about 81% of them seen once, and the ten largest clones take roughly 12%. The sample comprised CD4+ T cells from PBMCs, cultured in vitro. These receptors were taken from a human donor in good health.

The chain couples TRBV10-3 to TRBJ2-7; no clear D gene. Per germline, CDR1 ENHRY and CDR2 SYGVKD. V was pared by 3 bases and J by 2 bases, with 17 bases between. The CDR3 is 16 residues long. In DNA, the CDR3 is TGTGCCATCAGTGATTATGGACGCGAGACCACCTACGAGCAGTACTTC. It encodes CAISDYGRETTYEQYF.

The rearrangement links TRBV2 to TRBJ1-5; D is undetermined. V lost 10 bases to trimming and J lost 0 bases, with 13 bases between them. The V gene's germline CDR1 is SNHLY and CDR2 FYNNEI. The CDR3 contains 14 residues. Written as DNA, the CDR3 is TGTGCCACTCGGGCAGAGTATAGCAATCAGCCCCAGCATTTT. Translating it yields CATRAEYSNQPQHF.

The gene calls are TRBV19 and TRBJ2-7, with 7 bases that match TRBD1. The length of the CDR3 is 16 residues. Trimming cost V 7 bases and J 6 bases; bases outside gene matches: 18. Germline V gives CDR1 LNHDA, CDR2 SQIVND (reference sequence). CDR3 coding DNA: TGTGCCAGTACCAGAAGTAGTGGGACAGTCAAATCCGAGCAGTACTTC. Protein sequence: CASTRSSGTVKSEQYF.

In DNA, the CDR3 is TGTGCCAGCAGCCCTCACACCGGTAACTATGGCTACACCTTC. Residues: CASSPHTGNYGYTF. The chain couples TRBV7-2 to TRBJ1-2, with D hard to call. Trimming removed 5 bases from V and 1 base from J, with 11 bases in between. Germline loops: CDR1 SGHTA, CDR2 FQGNSA. The CDR3 runs 14 residues.

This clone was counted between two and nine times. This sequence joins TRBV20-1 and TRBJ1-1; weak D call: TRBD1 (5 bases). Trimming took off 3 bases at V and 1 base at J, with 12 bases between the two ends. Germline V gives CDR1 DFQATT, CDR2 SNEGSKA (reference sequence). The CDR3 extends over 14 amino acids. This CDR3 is CSASRWGGNTEAFF. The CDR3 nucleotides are TGCAGTGCTAGTCGGTGGGGGGGGAACACTGAAGCTTTCTTT.

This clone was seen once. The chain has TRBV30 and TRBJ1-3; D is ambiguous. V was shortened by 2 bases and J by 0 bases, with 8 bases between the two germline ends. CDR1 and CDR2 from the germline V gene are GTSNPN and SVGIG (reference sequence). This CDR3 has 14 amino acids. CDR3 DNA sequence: TGTGCCTGGAGTATGGGATTCTCTGGAAACACCATATATTTT. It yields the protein CAWSMGFSGNTIYF.

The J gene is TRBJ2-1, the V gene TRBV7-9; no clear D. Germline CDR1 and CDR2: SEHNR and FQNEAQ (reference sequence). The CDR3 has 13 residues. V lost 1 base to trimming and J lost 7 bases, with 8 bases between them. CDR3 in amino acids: CASSLGAKNEQFF. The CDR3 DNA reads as TGTGCCAGCAGCTTAGGCGCCAAAAATGAGCAGTTCTTC.

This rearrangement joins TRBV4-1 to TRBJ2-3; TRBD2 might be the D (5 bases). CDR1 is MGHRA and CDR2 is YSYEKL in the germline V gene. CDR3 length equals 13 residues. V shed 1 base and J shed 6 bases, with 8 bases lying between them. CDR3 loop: CASSQVRADTQYF. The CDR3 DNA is TGCGCCAGCAGCCAAGTGCGGGCCGATACGCAGTATTTT.

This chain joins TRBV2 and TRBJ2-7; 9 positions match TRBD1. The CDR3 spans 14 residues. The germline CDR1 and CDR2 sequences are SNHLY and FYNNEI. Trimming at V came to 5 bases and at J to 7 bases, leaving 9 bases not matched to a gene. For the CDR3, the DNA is TGTGCCAGCAGTTACAGGGGGCGAGCGGGGGAGCAGTACTTC. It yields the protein CASSYRGRAGEQYF.

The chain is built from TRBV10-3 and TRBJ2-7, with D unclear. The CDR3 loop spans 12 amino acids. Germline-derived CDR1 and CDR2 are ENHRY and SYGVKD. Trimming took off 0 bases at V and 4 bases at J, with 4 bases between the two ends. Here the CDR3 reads CAISESGYEQYF. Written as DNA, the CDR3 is TGTGCCATCAGTGAGTCAGGATACGAGCAGTACTTC.

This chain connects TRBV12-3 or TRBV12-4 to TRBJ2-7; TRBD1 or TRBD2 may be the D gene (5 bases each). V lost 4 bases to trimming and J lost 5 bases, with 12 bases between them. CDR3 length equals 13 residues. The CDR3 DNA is TGTGCCAGCAGTTCTCGAGGGGCCCACGAGCAGTACTTC. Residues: CASSSRGAHEQYF.